The clone carrying this T cell receptor beta chain was counted ten times or more. The target antigen is unknown. Quantitative 5'-RACE with molecular barcodes generated TCR beta libraries. TCRdb independently ran MiXCR on the 5' RACE reads; one entry per CDR3 protein. Among approximately 130,000 distinct CDR3 sequences listed, about 10% were seen once. The sample originates from a study of CD8 T cells in ankylosing spondylitis. Findings of the study overall: Earlier authors reported some of these motif variants in reactive arthritis synovial fluid and blood. The study identified a TCR beta motif of under ten highly homologous variants that appeared characteristic of ankylosing spondylitis blood. The authors reported significant enrichment of disease-linked clones in matched ankylosing spondylitis synovial fluid.

Sample: blood, either unsorted or a sorted T cell fraction (not recorded which). The receptor comes from a female donor with ankylosing spondylitis or in good health (not recorded which).

In DNA form, the CDR3 reads TGCGCCAGCAGCTTCGGGACTAGTGTCCTTAGCTCCTACAATGAGCAGTTCTTC. This encodes CASSFGTSVLSSYNEQFF. The chain employs TRBV5-1 and TRBJ2-1; 8 bases match TRBD2. Germline-derived CDR1 and CDR2 are SGHRS and YFSETQ. There are 18 residues in the CDR3. The V and J ends lost 2 bases and 0 bases, in that order; junction bases with no gene match: 10.